This T cell receptor beta chain was recorded in a study of blood T cells in healthy people across ages. Together with a sample-barcoded 5' primer, a J-beta primer mix was included in a second PCR lasting about 7 to 11 cycles. MiXCR, run by TCRdb on the 5' RACE reads, gives a single entry per CDR3 protein. In the table there are some 1.4 million distinct CDR3 sequences, approximately 42% of which are singletons. This clonotype is a singleton in its sample. Germline loops: CDR1 MNHNS, CDR2 SASEGT. V lost 2 bases and J lost 0, with 26 bases in between. The CDR3 extends over 21 amino acids. The sequence was collected from a woman aged 18-30 years in good health. This chain joins TRBV6-1 and TRBJ2-4, with D possibly matching TRBD1 (5 bases). The sample consisted of blood. CDR3 region: CASSESPSADTTILAKNIQYF. The CDR3 coding sequence is TGTGCCAGCAGTGAATCCCCTTCGGCGGACACTACGATACTAGCCAAAAACATTCAGTACTTC.